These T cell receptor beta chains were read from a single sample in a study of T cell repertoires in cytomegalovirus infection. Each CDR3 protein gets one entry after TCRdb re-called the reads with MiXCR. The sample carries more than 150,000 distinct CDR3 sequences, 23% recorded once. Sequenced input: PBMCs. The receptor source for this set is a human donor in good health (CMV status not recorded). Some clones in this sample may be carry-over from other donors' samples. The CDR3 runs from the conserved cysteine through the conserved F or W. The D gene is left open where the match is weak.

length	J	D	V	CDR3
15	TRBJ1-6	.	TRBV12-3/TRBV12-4	CASSLGQRYDSPLHF
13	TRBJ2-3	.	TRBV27	CASSLAEADTQYF
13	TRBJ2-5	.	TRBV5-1	CASRLVVQETQYF
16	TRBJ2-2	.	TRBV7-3	CASSLNRRGAGGELFF
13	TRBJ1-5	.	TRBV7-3	CASSKWGGQPQHF
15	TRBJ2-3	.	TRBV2	CARKVGTKYTDTQYF
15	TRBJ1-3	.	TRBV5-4	CASSREGPSGNTIYF
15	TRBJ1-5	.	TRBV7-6	CASSQDTTGYQPQHF
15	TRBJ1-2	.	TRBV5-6	CASSLYKGPDYGYTF
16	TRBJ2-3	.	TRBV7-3	CASSLMVTTSTDTQYF
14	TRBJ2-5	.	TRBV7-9	CASSHRDDQETQYF
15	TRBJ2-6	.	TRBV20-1	CSAREWGVGANVLTF
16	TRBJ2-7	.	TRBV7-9	CASSLGGGTALYEQYF
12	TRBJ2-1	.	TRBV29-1	CSAVQGSDEQFF
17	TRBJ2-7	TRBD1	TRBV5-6	CASSIQTGGGSSYEQYF
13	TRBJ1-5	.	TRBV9	CASARGPNQPQHF
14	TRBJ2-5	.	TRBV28	CASSFVGNQETQYF
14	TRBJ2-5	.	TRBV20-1	CSATDPGAQETQYF
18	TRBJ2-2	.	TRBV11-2	CASSFEPAGAAYTGELFF
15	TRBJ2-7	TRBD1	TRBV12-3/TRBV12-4	CASSLARQGPYEQYF
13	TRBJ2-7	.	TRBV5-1	CASSFGVSGEQYF
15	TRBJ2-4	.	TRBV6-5	CASSGTSRAKNIQYF
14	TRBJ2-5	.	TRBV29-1	CSVVRTGTQETQYF
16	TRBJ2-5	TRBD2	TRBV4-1	CASSQDPLAGADTQYF
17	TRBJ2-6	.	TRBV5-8	CASSLEGSISGANVLTF
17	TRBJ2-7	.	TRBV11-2	CASSLAPNKEGSYEQYF
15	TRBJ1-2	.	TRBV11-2	CASSSYLGSRNGYTF
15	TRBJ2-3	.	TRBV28	CASSPGRGIPDTQYF
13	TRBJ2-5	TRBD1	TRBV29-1	CSVNGQGGETQYF
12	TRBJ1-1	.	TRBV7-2	CASSPQSDEAFF
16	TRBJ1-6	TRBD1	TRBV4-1	CASSQGRGAYNSPLHF
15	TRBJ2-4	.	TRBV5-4	CASSLRGSAKNIQYF
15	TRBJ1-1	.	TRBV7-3	CASSLSQGEDTEAFF
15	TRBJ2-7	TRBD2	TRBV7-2	CASSLIGREGREQYF
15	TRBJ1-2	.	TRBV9	CASSAGGPDSYGYTF
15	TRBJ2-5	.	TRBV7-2	CASSPGLWTQETQYF
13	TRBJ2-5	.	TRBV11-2	CASRGIRQETQYF
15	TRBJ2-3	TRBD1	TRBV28	CASRHEGQGTDTQYF
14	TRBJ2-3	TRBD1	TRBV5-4	CASSWGQGRDTQYF
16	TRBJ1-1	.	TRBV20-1	CSAPRGSGRTNTEAFF
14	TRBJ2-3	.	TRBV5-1	CASSSGGTTDTQYF
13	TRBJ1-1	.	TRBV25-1	CASSPHTNTEAFF
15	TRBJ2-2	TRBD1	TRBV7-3	CASSPKGTGPGELFF
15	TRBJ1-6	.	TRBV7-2	CASSLGQMYNSPLHF
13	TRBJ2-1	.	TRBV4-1	CASSGGGVNEQFF